These 26 T cell receptor beta chains were all obtained from the same sample, sequenced in a study of T cell responses to AZD1222 COVID-19 vaccine. Sequencing used immunoSEQ multiplex PCR; TCRdb keeps in-frame clones, though not all of them. Of 130,000 to 150,000 clones listed, about 87% are singletons. The specimen was peripheral blood, collected on day 0 of AZD1222 vaccination. The origin of the receptors is an adult in good health.

The rearrangement uses TRBV5-1 and TRBJ1-2, with D possibly being TRBD1 (6 bases). Trimming removed 0 bases at V and 4 bases at J, with 16 bases between. Germline V gene data show CDR1 as SGHRS and CDR2 as YFSETQ. CDR3 length equals 16 residues. In nucleotides, the CDR3 is TGCGCCAGCAGCTTGGGTAACAGGGTAGATAGCTATGGCTACACCTTC. Translated: CASSLGNRVDSYGYTF.

J is TRBJ2-3 and V is TRBV6-5; TRBD1 matches 8 bases. The CDR3 length is 15 residues. The germline gives CDR1 MNHEY, CDR2 SVGAGI. Trimming at V came to 2 bases and at J to 1 base, leaving 2 bases not matched to a gene. The CDR3 spells CASSYPGQGTDTQYF. The DNA for the CDR3 is TGTGCCAGCAGTTACCCGGGACAGGGCACAGATACGCAGTATTTT.

This rearrangement joins TRBV6-5 to TRBJ2-2, with TRBD1 as a possible D gene (6 bases). The CDR3 consists of 15 residues. The V end was cut by 5 bases, the J end by 0 bases, with 10 bases between. Germline CDR1 MNHEY, CDR2 SVGAGI. The CDR3 bases are TGTGCCAGCAGTCCCGGGACAACGAACACCGGGGAGCTGTTTTTT. Protein sequence: CASSPGTTNTGELFF.

The chain has TRBV7-9 and TRBJ2-7; 9 bases are a match to TRBD2. The germline CDR1 and CDR2 sequences are SEHNR and FQNEAQ (reference sequence). The CDR3 is made up of 16 amino acids. J was trimmed by 1 base and V by 4 bases; bases with no gene match: 8. CDR3: CASSSPGSGGSYEQYF. The CDR3 DNA is TGTGCCAGCAGCTCGCCGGGCAGCGGGGGGTCCTACGAGCAGTACTTC.

The chain combines TRBV18 with TRBJ2-7; the D gene is possibly TRBD2 (5 bases). The CDR3 totals 15 residues. Germline V CDR1 and CDR2: KGHSH, LQKENI. V gave up 0 bases and J gave up 0 bases, with 9 bases separating them. CDR3 protein: CASSPPLAPSYEQYF. CDR3 bases: TGTGCCAGCTCACCACCTCTAGCACCCTCCTACGAGCAGTACTTC.

This clone was counted a single time. The rearrangement joins TRBV4-3 to TRBJ1-1; D ambiguous. Looked up from germline, CDR1 is LGHNA and CDR2 is YSLEER. Trimming took 0 bases from V and 7 from J, leaving 15 bases between them. This CDR3 is 15 amino acids long. This CDR3 reads CASSQDQTTTSEAFF. The CDR3 nucleotides read TGCGCCAGCAGCCAAGATCAGACGACAACCAGTGAAGCTTTCTTT.

The V call is TRBV6-4, the J call TRBJ2-7; 7 bases fit TRBD1. V gave up 3 bases and J gave up 1 base; unmatched junction bases: 9. CDR1 is MRHNA and CDR2 is SNTAGT in the germline V gene. CDR3 length equals 16 residues. CDR3 in DNA: TGTGCCAGCAGTGAATCCCGGGACAGAGGTTCCTACGAGCAGTACTTC. Protein product: CASSESRDRGSYEQYF.

The rearrangement uses TRBV2 and TRBJ1-5; 7 bases are a match to TRBD1. With V trimmed by 6 bases and J by 3 bases, 5 bases remained unmatched. The CDR3 loop spans 14 amino acids. Germline CDR1 SNHLY, CDR2 FYNNEI. CDR3 residues: CASRTGIPNQPQHF. The CDR3 nucleotides are TGTGCCAGCAGGACAGGGATCCCCAATCAGCCCCAGCATTTT.

Written as DNA, the CDR3 is TGTGCCAGCAGTTTGAGTCGGAACACTGAAGCTTTCTTT. Protein sequence: CASSLSRNTEAFF. V gene TRBV12-3 or TRBV12-4 combines with J gene TRBJ1-1; D uncertain. The CDR3 contains 13 residues. V was cut by 3 bases and J by 1 base, with 6 bases left in between.

CDR3 amino acids: CASSLFANEQFF. For the CDR3, the DNA is TGTGCCAGCAGCTTATTTGCGAATGAGCAGTTCTTC. The chain employs TRBV7-2 and TRBJ2-1; no clear D gene. Trimming left V 2 bases short and J 7 bases short, with 6 bases between. There are 12 residues in the CDR3. Germline lookup yields CDR1 SGHTA and CDR2 FQGNSA.

This clone appeared a few times. V and J are TRBV7-2 and TRBJ2-3; TRBD2 matches at 11 bases. The CDR3 extends over 14 amino acids. V shed 0 bases, J shed 9 bases, and the junction held 2 bases outside the gene matches. Germline-derived CDR1 and CDR2 are SGHTA and FQGNSA. The CDR3 sequence is CASSLALAGGTQYF. The CDR3, as DNA: TGTGCCAGCAGCTTAGCGCTAGCGGGGGGCACGCAGTATTTT.

This rearrangement joins TRBV5-6 to TRBJ2-7; TRBD2 agrees at 8 bases. CDR1 SGHDT and CDR2 YYEEEE come from the germline V gene. The CDR3 extends over 15 amino acids. With V trimmed by 5 bases and J by 0 bases, 7 bases remained unmatched. The CDR3 coding sequence is TGTGCCAGCAGTTCCGGGACTAGTGCCTCCTACGAGCAGTACTTC. As protein: CASSSGTSASYEQYF. Drawing the rest from reference TRBV5-6 and TRBJ2-7, the complete variable domain is DAGVTQSPTHLIKTRGQQVTLRCSPKSGHDTVSWYQQALGQGPQFIFQYYEEEERQRGNFPDRFSGHQFPNYSSELNVNALLLGDSALYLCASSSGTSASYEQYFGPGTRLTVT.

This CDR3 is CASSGQGDSSYNEQFF. CDR3 in DNA: TGTGCCAGCAGTGGACAGGGCGATAGCTCCTACAATGAGCAGTTCTTC. This sequence joins TRBV25-1 and TRBJ2-1; 7 bases align to TRBD1. Per the germline V gene, CDR1 is MGHDK and CDR2 is SYGVNS. V trimming: 4 bases; J trimming: 0 bases; junction bases outside the gene matches: 6. The CDR3 contains 16 residues.

Written as DNA, the CDR3 is TGTGCCAGCAGTACGACAAGGAACTATAATTCACCCCTCCACTTT. Its protein is CASSTTRNYNSPLHF. V and J are TRBV6-5 and TRBJ1-6; the D is unclear. CDR3 size: 15 residues. Germline CDR1 reads MNHEY; CDR2 reads SVGAGI. Trimming removed 5 bases from V and 3 bases from J, with 11 bases in between.

As concerns this clone: A read error may account for a junction end that differs from germline. The chain carries TRBV5-1 and TRBJ1-1; D might be TRBD1 (5 bases). The CDR3 has 14 residues. Germline V CDR1 and CDR2: SGHRS, YFSETQ. The CDR3 region has the DNA TGCGCCAGCACCTTGGGGAGGGGGAACACTGAAGCTTTCTTT. Translated: CASTLGRGNTEAFF.

The genes are TRBV18 and TRBJ2-1; no definite D call. The CDR3 contains 14 residues. V was pared by 2 bases and J by 7 bases, with 12 bases between. Germline V lookup: CDR1 KGHSH, CDR2 LQKENI. The CDR3 DNA reads as TGTGCCAGCTCACCATCAATCGACTGGAATGAGCAGTTCTTC. Translating gives CASSPSIDWNEQFF.

CDR3: CASSLPSMTGYQPQHF. The CDR3 coding sequence is TGTGCCAGCAGTTTACCATCTATGACAGGTTATCAGCCCCAGCATTTT. This chain uses TRBV27 with TRBJ1-5, with a possible D match to TRBD1 (6 bases). This CDR3 has 16 amino acids. The V gene lost 2 bases and the J gene lost 5 bases, with 16 bases spanning the gap. CDR1 and CDR2 (germline): MNHEY, SMNVEV (reference sequence).

This chain links TRBV7-2 with TRBJ2-3; D is ambiguous. V was cut by 4 bases and J by 2 bases, with 1 base left in between. CDR1 is SGHTA and CDR2 is FQGNSA in the germline V gene. The CDR3 consists of 11 residues. The CDR3 reads CASSYTDTQYF. The CDR3 bases are TGTGCCAGCAGCTACACAGATACGCAGTATTTT. The full variable domain, in which reference TRBV7-2 and TRBJ2-3 provide the parts outside the CDR3, is GAGVSQSPSNKVTEKGKDVELRCDPISGHTALYWYRQSLGQGLEFLIYFQGNSAPDKSGLPSDRFSAERTGGSVSTLTIQRTQQEDSAVYLCASSYTDTQYFGPGTRLTVL.

The gene calls are TRBV6-5 and TRBJ2-7; no definite D call. The CDR3 totals 14 residues. Germline V lookup: CDR1 MNHEY, CDR2 SVGAGI. V shed 5 bases and J shed 3 bases, with 14 bases lying between them. As DNA, the CDR3 is TGTGCCAGCAGTAAAACAGACATCATCTACGAGCAGTACTTC. It translates to CASSKTDIIYEQYF.

The chain joins TRBV7-9 to TRBJ1-1; D may be TRBD1 (5 bases). Per germline, CDR1 SEHNR and CDR2 FQNEAQ (reference sequence). V lost 3 bases and J lost 1, with 9 bases in between. The CDR3 spans 14 residues. The CDR3 region has the DNA TGTGCCAGCAGCTTTACAGGATGGAACACTGAAGCTTTCTTT. It codes for CASSFTGWNTEAFF.

The chain recombines TRBV7-9 with TRBJ1-1; no definite D call. Germline-derived CDR1 and CDR2 are SEHNR and FQNEAQ (reference sequence). The CDR3 extends over 12 amino acids. The V gene lost 1 base and the J gene lost 7 bases, with 7 bases spanning the gap. Written as DNA, the CDR3 is TGTGCCAGCAGCTTAGTAGGCTATGAAGCTTTCTTT. This encodes CASSLVGYEAFF.

The chain has TRBV4-2 and TRBJ1-2; D perhaps matches TRBD1 (6 bases). The germline V and J ends were trimmed by 0 bases and 3 bases, with 26 bases remaining between them. CDR1 and CDR2 (germline): LGHNA, YNFKEQ. The CDR3 is 20 amino acids. The CDR3 nucleotides read TGTGCCAGCAGCCAAGATGGTACCAAATCTACCCGGGACACCTACTATGGCTACACCTTC. It encodes CASSQDGTKSTRDTYYGYTF.

The gene calls are TRBV19 and TRBJ1-1; D gene unclear. CDR1 is LNHDA and CDR2 is SQIVND in the germline V gene (reference sequence). The CDR3 contains 14 residues. V lost 3 bases, J lost 2 bases, and 10 bases lay in between. The CDR3 sequence: CASSISWRNTEAFF. The CDR3 DNA is TGTGCCAGTAGTATTAGTTGGAGAAACACTGAAGCTTTCTTT.

V and J are TRBV20-1 and TRBJ1-1; 8 bases are shared with TRBD1. V trimming: 6 bases; J trimming: 7 bases; junction bases outside the gene matches: 4. The CDR3 has 11 amino acids. CDR1 DFQATT and CDR2 SNEGSKA come from the germline V gene (reference sequence). CDR3 in DNA: TGCAGTGCGACCGGACAGGGTGAAGCTTTCTTT. Its translation: CSATGQGEAFF.

The chain carries TRBV12-3 or TRBV12-4 and TRBJ1-1; D ambiguous. The CDR3 totals 13 residues. Trimming took 6 bases from V and 1 from J, leaving 9 bases between them. CDR3 nucleotides: TGTGCCAGCAGCGGGAGGAGGAACACTGAAGCTTTCTTT. Its protein is CASSGRRNTEAFF.

The V call is TRBV7-9, the J call TRBJ1-1; no clear D gene. CDR1 and CDR2 (germline): SEHNR, FQNEAQ (reference sequence). The CDR3 is 15 residues long. V was cut by 6 bases and J by 0 bases, with 14 bases left in between. This CDR3 reads CASRTGSRMNTEAFF. For the CDR3, the DNA is TGTGCCAGCAGGACGGGGTCCAGAATGAACACTGAAGCTTTCTTT.